One and the same sample provided the 24 T cell receptor beta chains below, sequenced in a study of blood T cell repertoires in COVID-19 (dated by TCRdb to the early 2020s). Receptor libraries were prepared by the immunoSEQ multiplex PCR assay. The clones in this table, taken by TCRdb from immuneACCESS, are in-frame only. Not every clone is retained; where verified, under half of the shortfall comes from an unresolved V gene, and the cause of the rest is unknown. The table for this sample lists about 42,000 clones; 85% of them were counted only once. Under 6% of the sample lies in the top ten. Sequencing used peripheral blood. Receptor source: a man aged 50-60 years with active COVID-19.

This chain links TRBV5-6 with TRBJ1-2; 7 nucleotides match TRBD1. Germline assignment: CDR1 SGHDT and CDR2 YYEEEE. This CDR3 has 14 amino acids. The ends lost 4 bases at V and 8 bases at J; junction bases unmatched: 11. CDR3 in amino acids: CASSLRRGRYGYTF. CDR3 DNA sequence: TGTGCCAGCAGCCTCCGAAGGGGGCGATACGGCTACACCTTC.

The genes are TRBV11-2 and TRBJ2-7, with 8 bases fitting TRBD2. Trimming cost V 1 base and J 4 bases; bases outside gene matches: 0. Germline V gene data show CDR1 as SGHAT and CDR2 as FQNNGV. The CDR3 runs to 13 residues. CDR3 region: CASSLVAGYEQYF. The CDR3 DNA reads TGTGCCAGCAGCTTAGTAGCGGGGTACGAGCAGTACTTC. The whole variable domain, filled in from reference TRBV11-2 and TRBJ2-7, reads EAGVAQSPRYKIIEKRQSVAFWCNPISGHATLYWYQQILGQGPKLLIQFQNNGVVDDSQLPKDRFSAERLKGVDSTLKIQPAKLEDSAVYLCASSLVAGYEQYFGPGTRLTVT.

This clone has a single count. This chain links TRBV7-2 with TRBJ2-5, with 7 positions matching TRBD2. CDR3 length equals 15 residues. Germline lookup yields CDR1 SGHTA and CDR2 FQGNSA. The junction had 7 bases not matched to a gene; V was cut back by 2 bases and J by 4 bases. This chain's CDR3 is CASSLSGGIGETQYF. The CDR3 nucleotides are TGTGCCAGCAGCTTATCGGGAGGTATTGGAGAGACCCAGTACTTC.

The V call is TRBV6-5, the J call TRBJ2-7, with a tentative D call TRBD2 (7 bases). CDR1 is MNHEY, CDR2 SVGAGI, per germline. V was pared by 7 bases and J by 0 bases, with 16 bases between. The CDR3 runs 15 residues. The CDR3 protein is CASKGGGGTSYEQYF. The CDR3 DNA is TGTGCCAGCAAAGGGGGGGGAGGAACCTCCTACGAGCAGTACTTC.

The chain uses TRBV5-1 and TRBJ1-3; perhaps TRBD1 as D (6 bases). With 3 bases removed from V and 3 bases from J, the gap between germline ends came to 16 bases. CDR3 length: 16 residues. Germline CDR1 is SGHRS and CDR2 is YFSETQ. The CDR3 loop is CASSSAGQGSGNTIYF. The CDR3 coding sequence is TGCGCCAGCAGCTCCGCCGGGCAGGGGAGTGGAAACACCATATATTTT. Drawing the rest from reference TRBV5-1 and TRBJ1-3, the complete variable domain is KAGVTQTPRYLIKTRGQQVTLSCSPISGHRSVSWYQQTPGQGLQFLFEYFSETQRNKGNFPGRFSGRQFSNSRSEMNVSTLELGDSALYLCASSSAGQGSGNTIYFGEGSWLTVV.

The rearrangement links TRBV7-6 to TRBJ2-3; D uncertain. The CDR3 totals 15 residues. V lost 0 bases, J lost 1 base, and 8 bases lay in between. Germline CDR1 SGHVS, CDR2 FNYEAQ. The CDR3 reads CASSLAVSGTDTQYF. CDR3 nucleotide sequence: TGTGCCAGCAGCTTAGCTGTATCCGGCACAGATACGCAGTATTTT.

The chain combines TRBV6-5 with TRBJ1-4, with a weak D call TRBD1 (6 bases). This CDR3 has 15 residues. Trimming stripped 4 bases from V and 1 base from J, with 10 bases between. Germline CDR1 MNHEY, CDR2 SVGAGI. CDR3: CASSLQGLTNEKLFF. In DNA, the CDR3 is TGTGCCAGCAGTTTACAGGGTTTAACTAATGAAAAACTGTTTTTT.

V usage is TRBV19 and J usage is TRBJ2-5, with D perhaps matching TRBD1 (5 bases). The CDR3 totals 14 residues. Germline lookup yields CDR1 LNHDA and CDR2 SQIVND (reference sequence). V shed 3 bases and J shed 2 bases, with 10 bases lying between them. The CDR3 here is CASSIQDSQETQYF. Here the CDR3 DNA reads TGTGCCAGTAGTATCCAAGACAGTCAAGAGACCCAGTACTTC.

CDR3 DNA: TGTGCCAGCAGGATGGGACAGATCGTGGGGGATGAAGCTTTCTTT. This codes for CASRMGQIVGDEAFF. The genes are TRBV6-5 and TRBJ1-1; TRBD1 matches at 7 bases. V was pared by 6 bases and J by 7 bases, with 14 bases of the junction left unmatched. The germline CDR1 and CDR2 sequences are MNHEY and SVGAGI. This CDR3 region has 15 residues.

V is TRBV7-2 and J is TRBJ1-2; 10 nucleotides match TRBD1. The ends lost 5 bases at V and 4 bases at J; junction bases unmatched: 10. There are 16 residues in the CDR3. Germline values: CDR1 SGHTA, CDR2 FQGNSA. DNA of the CDR3: TGTGCCAGCAGCCCATCCCTGACAGGGGGCACCTATGGCTACACCTTC. Translation: CASSPSLTGGTYGYTF. Drawing the rest from reference TRBV7-2 and TRBJ1-2, the complete variable domain is GAGVSQSPSNKVTEKGKDVELRCDPISGHTALYWYRQSLGQGLEFLIYFQGNSAPDKSGLPSDRFSAERTGGSVSTLTIQRTQQEDSAVYLCASSPSLTGGTYGYTFGSGTRLTVV.

V and J are TRBV28 and TRBJ1-5, with TRBD1 matching over 9 bases. The germline gives CDR1 MDHEN, CDR2 SYDVKM. This CDR3 is 15 amino acids long. V lost 6 bases and J lost 6; bases outside the gene matches: 9. The CDR3 reads CASSIGTGTFQPQHF. The CDR3 DNA follows: TGTGCCAGCAGCATCGGGACAGGGACGTTTCAGCCCCAGCATTTT.

This chain links TRBV28 with TRBJ1-5; no reliable D call. This CDR3 has 17 residues. Trimming took off 5 bases at V and 3 bases at J, with 20 bases between the two ends. CDR1 MDHEN and CDR2 SYDVKM come from the germline V gene. The CDR3: CASSPGEATFSNQPQHF. The CDR3 DNA reads as TGTGCCAGCAGTCCCGGGGAGGCCACATTTTCCAATCAGCCCCAGCATTTT.

This rearrangement joins TRBV7-3 to TRBJ1-6; D gene uncertain. V dropped 0 bases and J dropped 2 bases, with 5 bases sitting between them. CDR1 is SGHTA and CDR2 is FQGTGA in the germline V gene. The CDR3 has 15 amino acids. The CDR3 loop reads CASSLTGAYNSPLHF. CDR3 coding DNA: TGTGCCAGCAGCTTAACAGGAGCCTATAATTCACCCCTCCACTTT.

V and J are TRBV5-1 and TRBJ2-7, with unresolved D. Per germline, CDR1 SGHRS and CDR2 YFSETQ. Trimming shortened V by 0 bases and J by 0 bases, and 7 bases separated the two germline ends. The CDR3 is 14 residues long. The CDR3 spells CASSLGLSSYEQYF. CDR3 sequence (DNA): TGCGCCAGCAGCTTGGGTCTAAGCTCCTACGAGCAGTACTTC.

This chain uses TRBV28 with TRBJ2-1; 7 bases are shared with TRBD1. J lost 5 bases, V lost 5 bases, and 9 bases had no gene match. The CDR3 is 15 amino acids. The V gene's germline CDR1 is MDHEN and CDR2 SYDVKM. The CDR3 spells CASSLTGLLDNEQFF. The CDR3 DNA reads TGTGCCAGCAGTCTGACAGGGCTCCTTGACAATGAGCAGTTCTTC.

The chain carries TRBV19 and TRBJ2-7; 7 bases line up with TRBD1. V shed 6 bases, J shed 2 bases, and the junction held 1 base outside the gene matches. The germline gives CDR1 LNHDA, CDR2 SQIVND (reference sequence). The CDR3 consists of 12 residues. The CDR3 bases are TGTGCCAGTAGGGGACAGACCTACGAGCAGTACTTC. The encoded protein is CASRGQTYEQYF. Based on the CDR3 plus reference TRBV19 and TRBJ2-7, the full variable domain is DGGITQSPKYLFRKEGQNVTLSCEQNLNHDAMYWYRQDPGQGLRLIYYSQIVNDFQKGDIAEGYSVSREKKESFPLTVTSAQKNPTAFYLCASRGQTYEQYFGPGTRLTVT.

The J gene is TRBJ2-7, the V gene TRBV18, with 8 nucleotides matching TRBD2. Trimming cost V 2 bases and J 5 bases; bases outside gene matches: 8. This CDR3 contains 15 residues. CDR1 is KGHSH and CDR2 is LQKENI in the germline V gene. The CDR3 bases are TGTGCCAGCTCACCAATCCGGACTAGCCTTGACGAGCAGTACTTC. Encoded protein: CASSPIRTSLDEQYF. The variable domain in full, with the rest retrieved from reference TRBV18 and TRBJ2-7, is NAGVMQNPRHLVRRRGQEARLRCSPMKGHSHVYWYRQLPEEGLKFMVYLQKENIIDESGMPKERFSAEFPKEGPSILRIQQVVRGDSAAYFCASSPIRTSLDEQYFGPGTRLTVT.

This chain uses TRBV30 with TRBJ1-1, with TRBD1 matching 9 bases. This CDR3 is built from 13 residues. Losses at the gene ends were 5 bases for V and 1 base for J; bases not matched to a gene: 2. The germline CDR1 and CDR2 sequences are GTSNPN and SVGIG (reference sequence). The CDR3 coding sequence is TGTGCCTGGGGGACAGGGACGAACACTGAAGCTTTCTTT. Protein: CAWGTGTNTEAFF.

The rearrangement uses TRBV6-6 and TRBJ1-1, with TRBD1 matching over 8 bases. Looked up from germline, CDR1 is MNHNY and CDR2 is SVGAGI (reference sequence). Germline trimming cut 8 bases from V and 1 base from J; bases unmatched to any gene: 3. The CDR3 totals 13 residues. This CDR3 reads CASGQGWNTEAFF. In DNA, the CDR3 is TGTGCCAGCGGACAGGGTTGGAACACTGAAGCTTTCTTT.

The chain links TRBV18 to TRBJ1-2; 7 positions match TRBD1. The CDR3 loop spans 14 amino acids. J lost 3 bases, V lost 3 bases, and 4 bases had no gene match. The germline V gene has CDR1 KGHSH and CDR2 LQKENI. The CDR3 DNA reads as TGTGCCAGCTCACCGGACAGGTTTGACTATGGCTACACCTTC. Translated, it gives CASSPDRFDYGYTF.

This chain uses TRBV10-3 with TRBJ1-4; no definite D call. Per the germline V gene, CDR1 is ENHRY and CDR2 is SYGVKD. CDR3 length equals 12 residues. V was trimmed by 2 bases and J by 5 bases, leaving 3 bases between them. CDR3 amino acids: CAISEQNEKLFF. The CDR3 DNA sequence: TGTGCCATCAGTGAGCAAAATGAAAAACTGTTTTTT.

The rearrangement links TRBV19 to TRBJ1-5, with TRBD1 matching 9 bases. Trimming cost V 4 bases and J 6 bases; bases outside gene matches: 13. The germline V gene has CDR1 LNHDA and CDR2 SQIVND (reference sequence). This CDR3 comprises 17 residues. The CDR3 reads CASSKATGGALGQPQHF. For the CDR3, the DNA is TGTGCCAGTAGTAAGGCCACAGGGGGCGCGTTGGGTCAGCCCCAGCATTTT.

The chain joins TRBV29-1 to TRBJ1-2; 7 bases are a match to TRBD1. After removal of 4 bases from V and 2 bases from J, the junction contained 10 bases not matched to a gene. The CDR3 totals 15 residues. Germline-derived CDR1 and CDR2 are SQVTM and ANQGSEA. DNA of the CDR3: TGCAGCGTTGCTTCATCAGGGGGGCTCAACTATGGCTACACCTTC. It specifies CSVASSGGLNYGYTF.

The V call is TRBV7-2, the J call TRBJ1-2; a possible D gene is TRBD1 (6 bases). The CDR3 is made up of 14 amino acids. Trimming took 6 bases from V and 4 from J, leaving 15 bases between them. Germline CDR1 reads SGHTA; CDR2 reads FQGNSA. CDR3 protein: CASSTRQAIYGYTF. CDR3 in DNA: TGTGCCAGCAGTACAAGACAGGCGATCTATGGCTACACCTTC.